The 21 T cell receptor beta chains below were found in one sample sequenced in a study of Graves' ophthalmopathy and Graves' hyperthyroidism. Amplification from RNA transcripts yielded the TCR beta CDR3 regions. An initial RT-PCR round employing HTBI primers preceded a second-round multiplex PCR. TCRdb redid the calling of the multiplex PCR reads with MiXCR, one entry per CDR3 protein. The repertoire consists of 350,000 to 400,000 distinct CDR3 sequences, with 15% to 20% occurring once and the leading ten covering more than 1.5%. The sequencing input was peripheral blood. The receptors derive from a woman under 30 with Graves' ophthalmopathy.

The table lists this clonotype with many counts. The CDR3 region is CASSPLQGGETQYF. In DNA form, the CDR3 reads TGTGCCAGCAGCCCGCTCCAGGGTGGTGAGACCCAGTACTTC. The chain uses TRBV11-2 and TRBJ2-5, with D possibly TRBD1 on 5 matching bases. CDR1 SGHAT and CDR2 FQNNGV come from the germline V gene. This CDR3 region has 14 residues. Trimming took off 5 bases at V and 5 bases at J, with 15 bases between the two ends.

This clonotype was seen a few times. The chain combines TRBV20-1 with TRBJ1-2; D uncertain. This CDR3 has 12 residues. The V end was cut by 0 bases, the J end by 8 bases, with 10 bases between. Germline V gene sequence: CDR1 DFQATT, CDR2 SNEGSKA (reference sequence). The CDR3 reads CSARDQMGGYTF. The CDR3 DNA reads as TGCAGTGCTAGAGATCAAATGGGAGGCTACACCTTC.

This clonotype was recorded at least ten times. The chain recombines TRBV12-3 or TRBV12-4 with TRBJ1-2; 8 positions agree with TRBD1. The CDR3 sequence is 16 residues long. V dropped 3 bases and J dropped 4; count of bases not matched to a gene: 10. The CDR3 nucleotides are TGTGCCAGCAGTTTGACCGCAGGGGGCAGTAGCTATGGCTACACCTTC. This sequence encodes CASSLTAGGSSYGYTF.

This clonotype was counted at least ten times. The rearrangement uses TRBV6-2 or TRBV6-3 and TRBJ2-5, with a possible D match to TRBD1 (6 bases). V gave up 4 bases and J gave up 4 bases, with 22 bases separating them. CDR3 length: 17 amino acids. The germline CDR1 and CDR2 sequences are MNHEY and SVGEGT. The CDR3 DNA sequence: TGTGCCAGCAGTTTCCCCGGCGCCTTGGTCAGGGGAGAGACCCAGTACTTC. Its protein product is CASSFPGALVRGETQYF.

This clonotype was found many times. This chain connects TRBV6-2 or TRBV6-3 to TRBJ2-7, with TRBD2 matching over 8 bases. The CDR3 extends over 15 amino acids. CDR1 and CDR2 from the germline V gene are MNHEY and SVGEGT. The V and J ends lost 8 bases and 6 bases, in that order; junction bases with no gene match: 15. The CDR3 spells CASAAPGLGRTEQYF. The CDR3 DNA reads as TGTGCCAGCGCCGCGCCGGGACTAGGTCGTACCGAGCAGTACTTC.

This clonotype has a count of ten or more. The chain is built from TRBV28 and TRBJ2-7; weak D call: TRBD1 (6 bases). This CDR3 has 12 residues. Germline V CDR1 and CDR2: MDHEN, SYDVKM. The V end lost 6 bases, the J end lost 7 bases, and 13 bases lay between the germline ends. CDR3 region: CASRGASGEQYF. In DNA form, the CDR3 reads TGTGCCAGCAGGGGGGCCTCGGGGGAGCAGTACTTC. The full variable domain, completed using reference TRBV28 and TRBJ2-7, is DVKVTQSSRYLVKRTGEKVFLECVQDMDHENMFWYRQDPGLGLRLIYFSYDVKMKEKGDIPEGYSVSREKKERFSLILESASTNQTSMYLCASRGASGEQYFGPGTRLTVT.

This clonotype was detected many times. The J gene is TRBJ1-3, the V gene TRBV7-2; TRBD1 matches 9 bases. Germline V gene data show CDR1 as SGHTA and CDR2 as FQGNSA. The V gene end was trimmed by 4 bases and the J gene end by 5 bases; junction bases not matched to a gene: 6. The CDR3 covers 15 residues. CDR3 coding DNA: TGTGCCAGCAGCTCCGGGACAGGGTTTAGAAACACCATATATTTT. Protein product: CASSSGTGFRNTIYF. Full variable domain (remainder filled in from reference TRBV7-2 and TRBJ1-3): GAGVSQSPSNKVTEKGKDVELRCDPISGHTALYWYRQSLGQGLEFLIYFQGNSAPDKSGLPSDRFSAERTGGSVSTLTIQRTQQEDSAVYLCASSSGTGFRNTIYFGEGSWLTVV.

This clonotype was seen at least ten times. The rearrangement links TRBV11-2 to TRBJ2-7, with 9 nucleotides matching TRBD2. CDR3 length equals 16 residues. Germline-derived CDR1 and CDR2 are SGHAT and FQNNGV. V dropped 5 bases and J dropped 0; count of bases not matched to a gene: 8. The CDR3 DNA follows: TGTGCCAGCAGCCCTGGTTCGGGACTAGCCTCCTACGAGCAGTACTTC. Amino acid sequence: CASSPGSGLASYEQYF.

This clonotype has at least ten counts. The genes are TRBV6-4 and TRBJ1-2; 12 bases fit TRBD1. Germline CDR1 and CDR2: MRHNA and SNTAGT. J gave up 6 bases and V 6 bases, and 2 bases lay outside the gene matches. This CDR3 comprises 13 residues. CDR3 loop: CASRGTGGDGYTF. The CDR3 nucleotides read TGTGCCAGCAGGGGGACAGGGGGCGATGGCTACACCTTC.

This clonotype was recorded at least ten times. The chain links TRBV29-1 to TRBJ2-2, with TRBD2 matching over 8 bases. CDR3 length equals 13 residues. The trim removed 7 bases at V and 8 bases at J, leaving 9 bases unmatched. From germline, CDR1 is SQVTM and CDR2 ANQGSEA. This CDR3 is CSGRLASQGELFF. The CDR3 DNA is TGCAGCGGCCGACTAGCGTCCCAAGGGGAGCTGTTTTTT.

This clonotype has a handful of counts. The V call is TRBV5-1, the J call TRBJ2-2, with D perhaps TRBD1 (6 bases). The germline CDR1 and CDR2 sequences are SGHRS and YFSETQ. This CDR3 comprises 13 residues. V shed 5 bases and J shed 4 bases, with 9 bases lying between them. The CDR3 loop reads CASSWGPTGELFF. CDR3 DNA: TGCGCCAGCAGTTGGGGGCCCACCGGGGAGCTGTTTTTT.

The rearrangement joins TRBV7-2 to TRBJ1-6; 9 bases line up with TRBD1. Per the germline V gene, CDR1 is SGHTA and CDR2 is FQGNSA. The CDR3 spans 13 residues. V shed 6 bases, J shed 10 bases, and the junction held 4 bases outside the gene matches. The CDR3 is CASSWDRESPLHF. The CDR3 DNA reads TGTGCCAGCAGTTGGGACAGGGAGTCACCCCTCCACTTT.

This clonotype was counted at least ten times. The chain recombines TRBV9 with TRBJ1-1; 9 bases are shared with TRBD1. The V gene's germline CDR1 is SGDLS and CDR2 YYNGEE. The length of the CDR3 is 12 residues. Trimming removed 4 bases from V and 13 bases from J; junction bases left unmatched: 8. The CDR3 nucleotides are TGTGCCAGCAGCCCCCGGACAGGGGATTATTTCTTT. This gives the protein CASSPRTGDYFF.

This clonotype was seen ten or more times. The chain uses TRBV28 and TRBJ1-3, with 9 bases identical to TRBD1. Trimming removed 4 bases from V and 2 bases from J; junction bases left unmatched: 6. The V gene's germline CDR1 is MDHEN and CDR2 SYDVKM. The CDR3 totals 16 residues. The CDR3 DNA sequence: TGTGCCAGCAGTTCCCCAACAGGGGGCACTGGAAACACCATATATTTT. As protein: CASSSPTGGTGNTIYF.

This clonotype was detected many times. The V and J genes are TRBV27 and TRBJ2-7, with D perhaps TRBD2 (6 bases). V dropped 4 bases and J dropped 0 bases, with 13 bases sitting between them. CDR1 is MNHEY, CDR2 SMNVEV, per germline (reference sequence). This CDR3 has 15 amino acids. This CDR3 reads CASSSGVGGSYEQYF. CDR3 nucleotides: TGTGCCAGCAGTTCTGGAGTGGGGGGCTCCTACGAGCAGTACTTC.

This clonotype was counted at least ten times. The rearrangement uses TRBV7-9 and TRBJ1-1; D unclear. This CDR3 has 13 amino acids. Germline CDR1 SEHNR, CDR2 FQNEAQ (reference sequence). V dropped 6 bases and J dropped 1 base, with 9 bases sitting between them. Here the CDR3 DNA reads TGTGCCAGCAGATGGCTGGGGAACACTGAAGCTTTCTTT. It encodes CASRWLGNTEAFF.

The sample holds many counts of this clonotype. The V gene is TRBV12-3 or TRBV12-4, the J gene TRBJ2-5; TRBD2 aligns across 14 bases. After removal of 4 bases from V and 4 bases from J, the junction contained 8 bases not matched to a gene. CDR3 length equals 17 residues. The CDR3 loop reads CASSSGSGLAGGETQYF. The CDR3 region has the DNA TGTGCCAGCAGTTCGGGGAGCGGACTAGCGGGGGGAGAGACCCAGTACTTC.

This clonotype was recorded many times. The rearrangement joins TRBV28 to TRBJ2-2; no clear D. The germline V gene has CDR1 MDHEN and CDR2 SYDVKM. This CDR3 is 15 amino acids long. V was trimmed by 3 bases and J by 0 bases, leaving 8 bases between them. CDR3 in DNA: TGTGCCAGCAGTTTTGCTGGGGCGAACACCGGGGAGCTGTTTTTT. This sequence encodes CASSFAGANTGELFF.

This clonotype was found many times. V usage is TRBV10-3 and J usage is TRBJ2-2; TRBD2 agrees at 9 bases. The CDR3 is made up of 17 amino acids. The germline V gene encodes CDR1 ENHRY and CDR2 SYGVKD. J lost 4 bases, V lost 1 base, and 7 bases had no gene match. DNA for the CDR3: TGTGCCATCAGTGAGTTCTTAGCGGGAGTAGCCACCGGGGAGCTGTTTTTT. Translation gives CAISEFLAGVATGELFF.

This clonotype has at least ten counts. This chain connects TRBV27 to TRBJ1-1; D is unresolved. The CDR3 is 13 amino acids. V dropped 2 bases and J dropped 7 bases, with 11 bases sitting between them. Germline CDR1 is MNHEY and CDR2 is SMNVEV (reference sequence). In DNA form, the CDR3 reads TGTGCCAGCAGTTTAGCTGGGAGGAGTGAAGCTTTCTTT. Amino acids: CASSLAGRSEAFF.

This clonotype was counted ten times or more. The chain combines TRBV11-3 with TRBJ2-2; either TRBD1 or TRBD2 may supply D (6 bases each). The germline V gene has CDR1 SGHNT and CDR2 YENEEA. V was clipped by 6 bases and J by 0 bases, with 14 bases between them. The CDR3 extends over 16 amino acids. CDR3 region: CASSQFRGPNTGELFF. The CDR3, as DNA: TGTGCCAGCAGTCAATTCCGGGGGCCGAACACCGGGGAGCTGTTTTTT.